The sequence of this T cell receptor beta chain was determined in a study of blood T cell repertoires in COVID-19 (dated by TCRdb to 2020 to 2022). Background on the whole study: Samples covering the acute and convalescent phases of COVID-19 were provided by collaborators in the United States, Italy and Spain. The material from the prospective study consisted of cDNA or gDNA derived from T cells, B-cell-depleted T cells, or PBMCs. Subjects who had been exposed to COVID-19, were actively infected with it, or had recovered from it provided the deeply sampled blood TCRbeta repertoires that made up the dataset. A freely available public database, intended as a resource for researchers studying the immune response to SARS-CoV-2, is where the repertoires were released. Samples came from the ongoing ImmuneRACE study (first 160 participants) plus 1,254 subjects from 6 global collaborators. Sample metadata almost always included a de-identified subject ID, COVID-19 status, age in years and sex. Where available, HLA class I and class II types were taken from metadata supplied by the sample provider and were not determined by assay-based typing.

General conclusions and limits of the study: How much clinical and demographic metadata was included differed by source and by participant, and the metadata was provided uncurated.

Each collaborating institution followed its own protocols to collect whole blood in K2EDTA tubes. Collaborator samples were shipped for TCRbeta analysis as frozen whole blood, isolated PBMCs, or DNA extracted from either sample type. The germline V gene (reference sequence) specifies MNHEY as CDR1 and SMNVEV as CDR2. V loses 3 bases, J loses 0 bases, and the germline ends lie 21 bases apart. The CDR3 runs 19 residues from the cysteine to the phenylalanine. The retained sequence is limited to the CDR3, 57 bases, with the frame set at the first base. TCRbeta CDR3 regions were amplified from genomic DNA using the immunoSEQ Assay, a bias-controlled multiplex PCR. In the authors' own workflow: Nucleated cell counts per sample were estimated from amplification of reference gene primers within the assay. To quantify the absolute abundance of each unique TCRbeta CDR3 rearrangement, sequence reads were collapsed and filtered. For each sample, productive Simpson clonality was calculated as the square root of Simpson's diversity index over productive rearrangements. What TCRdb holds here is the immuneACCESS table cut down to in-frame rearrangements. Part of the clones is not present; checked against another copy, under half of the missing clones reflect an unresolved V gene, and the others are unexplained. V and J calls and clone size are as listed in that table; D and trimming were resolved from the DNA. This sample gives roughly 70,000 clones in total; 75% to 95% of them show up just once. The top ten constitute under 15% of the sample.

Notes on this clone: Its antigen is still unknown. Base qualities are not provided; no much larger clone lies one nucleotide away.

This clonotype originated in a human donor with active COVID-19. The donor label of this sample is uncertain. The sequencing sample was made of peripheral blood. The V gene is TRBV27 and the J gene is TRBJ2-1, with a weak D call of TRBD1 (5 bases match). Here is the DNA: TGTGCCAGCAGTTTTTCCGCAGGGTCCTCCACTTACTCCTACAATGAGCAGTTCTTC. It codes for CASSFSAGSSTYSYNEQFF.